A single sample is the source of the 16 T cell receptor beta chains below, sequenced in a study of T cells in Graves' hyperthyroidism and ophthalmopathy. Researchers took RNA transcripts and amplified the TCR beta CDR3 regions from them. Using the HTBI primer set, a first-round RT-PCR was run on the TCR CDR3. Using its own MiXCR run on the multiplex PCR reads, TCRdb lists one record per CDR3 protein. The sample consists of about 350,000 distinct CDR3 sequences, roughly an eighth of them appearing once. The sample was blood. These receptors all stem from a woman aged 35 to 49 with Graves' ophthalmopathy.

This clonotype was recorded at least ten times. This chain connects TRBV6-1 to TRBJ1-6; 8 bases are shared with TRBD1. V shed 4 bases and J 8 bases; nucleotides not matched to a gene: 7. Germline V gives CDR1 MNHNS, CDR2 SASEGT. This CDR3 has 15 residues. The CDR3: CASSVTDRADSPLHF. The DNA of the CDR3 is TGTGCCAGCAGTGTGACGGACAGGGCCGATTCACCCCTCCACTTT.

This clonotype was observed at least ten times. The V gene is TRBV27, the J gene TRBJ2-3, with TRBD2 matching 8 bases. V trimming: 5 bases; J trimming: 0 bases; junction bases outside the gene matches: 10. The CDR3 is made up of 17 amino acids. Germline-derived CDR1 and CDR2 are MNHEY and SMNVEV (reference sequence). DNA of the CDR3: TGTGCCAGCAGTCGATACTTCACGGGGGGGAGCACAGATACGCAGTATTTT. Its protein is CASSRYFTGGSTDTQYF.

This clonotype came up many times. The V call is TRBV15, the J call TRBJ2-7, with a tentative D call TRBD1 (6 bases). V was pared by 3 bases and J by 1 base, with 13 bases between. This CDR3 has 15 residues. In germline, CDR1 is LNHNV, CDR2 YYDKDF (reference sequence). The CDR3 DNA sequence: TGTGCCACCAGCAGGGGGGCAGGACAGTCCTACGAGCAGTACTTC. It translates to CATSRGAGQSYEQYF.

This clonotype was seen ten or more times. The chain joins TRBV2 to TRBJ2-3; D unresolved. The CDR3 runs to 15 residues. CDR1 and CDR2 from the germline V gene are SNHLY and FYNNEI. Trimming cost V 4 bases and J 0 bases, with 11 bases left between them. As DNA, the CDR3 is TGTGCCAGCAGTGTAGTGGGCCAGAGCACAGATACGCAGTATTTT. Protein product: CASSVVGQSTDTQYF.

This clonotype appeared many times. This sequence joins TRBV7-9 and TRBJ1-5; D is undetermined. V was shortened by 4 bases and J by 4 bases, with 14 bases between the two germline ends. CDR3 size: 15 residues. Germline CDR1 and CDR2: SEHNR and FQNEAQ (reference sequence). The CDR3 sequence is CASSSGIGGNQPQHF. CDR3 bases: TGTGCCAGCAGCTCCGGCATTGGCGGGAATCAGCCCCAGCATTTT.

The CDR3 sequence: CASSRQGTGDREQYF. CDR3 in DNA: TGTGCCAGTAGTAGGCAAGGGACAGGGGATCGCGAGCAGTACTTC. The V gene is TRBV19, the J gene TRBJ2-7; 10 nucleotides align to TRBD1. Germline lookup yields CDR1 LNHDA and CDR2 SQIVND (reference sequence). CDR3 length: 15 amino acids. Germline trimming cut 4 bases from V and 6 bases from J; bases unmatched to any gene: 9.

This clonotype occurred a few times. CDR3 nucleotide sequence: TGTGCCAGCAGCTCCCGCGGACAGAGCTCCTACGAGCAGTACTTC. It yields the protein CASSSRGQSSYEQYF. The chain recombines TRBV11-3 with TRBJ2-7; possible D gene TRBD1, 6 bases. The CDR3 is 15 residues long. Trimming took off 4 bases at V and 0 bases at J, with 13 bases between the two ends. From germline, CDR1 is SGHNT and CDR2 YENEEA.

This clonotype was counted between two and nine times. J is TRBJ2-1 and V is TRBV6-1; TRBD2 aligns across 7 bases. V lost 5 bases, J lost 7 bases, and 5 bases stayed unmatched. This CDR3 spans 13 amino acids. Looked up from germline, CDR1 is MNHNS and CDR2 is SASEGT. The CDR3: CASSNGGSNEQFF. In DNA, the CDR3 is TGTGCCAGCAGTAATGGCGGGAGTAATGAGCAGTTCTTC.

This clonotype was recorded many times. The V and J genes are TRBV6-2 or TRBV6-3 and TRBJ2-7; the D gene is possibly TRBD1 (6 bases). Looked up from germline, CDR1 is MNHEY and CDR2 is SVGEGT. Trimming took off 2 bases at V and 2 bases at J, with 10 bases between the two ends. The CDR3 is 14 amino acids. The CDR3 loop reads CASSYRGRTYEQYF. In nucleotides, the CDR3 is TGTGCCAGCAGTTACAGGGGGAGAACCTACGAGCAGTACTTC.

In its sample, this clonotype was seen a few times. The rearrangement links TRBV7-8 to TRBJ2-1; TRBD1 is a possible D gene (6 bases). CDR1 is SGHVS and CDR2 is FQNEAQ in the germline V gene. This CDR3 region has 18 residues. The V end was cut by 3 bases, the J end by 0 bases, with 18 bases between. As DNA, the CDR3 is TGTGCCAGCAGCTTCGCCTTAGCAGGGGCGGGCTCCTACAATGAGCAGTTCTTC. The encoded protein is CASSFALAGAGSYNEQFF. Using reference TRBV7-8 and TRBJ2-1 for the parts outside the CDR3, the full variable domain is GAGVSQSPRYKVAKRGQDVALRCDPISGHVSLFWYQQALGQGPEFLTYFQNEAQLDKSGLPSDRFFAERPEGSVSTLKIQRTQQEDSAVYLCASSFALAGAGSYNEQFFGPGTRLTVL.

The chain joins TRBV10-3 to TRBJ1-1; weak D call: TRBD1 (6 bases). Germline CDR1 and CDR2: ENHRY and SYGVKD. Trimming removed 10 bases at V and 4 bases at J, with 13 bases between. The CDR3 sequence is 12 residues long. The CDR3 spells CATKQGGTEAFF. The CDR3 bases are TGTGCCACCAAACAGGGTGGCACTGAAGCTTTCTTT.

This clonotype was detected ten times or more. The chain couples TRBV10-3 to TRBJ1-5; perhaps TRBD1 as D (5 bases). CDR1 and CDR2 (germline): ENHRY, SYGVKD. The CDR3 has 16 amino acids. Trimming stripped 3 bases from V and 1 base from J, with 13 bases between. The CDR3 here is CAISDKGGGSNQPQHF. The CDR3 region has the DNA TGTGCCATCAGTGACAAGGGTGGGGGGAGCAATCAGCCCCAGCATTTT.

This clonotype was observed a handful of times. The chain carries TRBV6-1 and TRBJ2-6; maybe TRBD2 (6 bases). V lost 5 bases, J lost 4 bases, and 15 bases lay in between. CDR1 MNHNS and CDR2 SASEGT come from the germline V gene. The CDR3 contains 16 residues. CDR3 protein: CASSQWRGEGANVLTF. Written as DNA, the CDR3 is TGTGCCAGCAGTCAATGGAGGGGTGAGGGGGCCAACGTCCTGACTTTC.

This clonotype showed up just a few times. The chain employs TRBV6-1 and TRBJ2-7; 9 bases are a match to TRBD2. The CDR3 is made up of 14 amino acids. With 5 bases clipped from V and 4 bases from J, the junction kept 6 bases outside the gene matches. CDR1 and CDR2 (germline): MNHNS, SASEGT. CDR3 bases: TGTGCCAGCAGTCTTAGCGGGAGTGAGTACGAGCAGTACTTC. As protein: CASSLSGSEYEQYF.

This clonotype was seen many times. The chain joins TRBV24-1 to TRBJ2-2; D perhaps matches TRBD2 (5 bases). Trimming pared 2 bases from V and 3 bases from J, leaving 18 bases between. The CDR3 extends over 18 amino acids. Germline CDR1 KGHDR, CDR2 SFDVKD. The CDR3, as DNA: TGTGCCACCAGTGATTCACTTGGTCGATGGGGAGACACCGGGGAGCTGTTTTTT. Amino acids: CATSDSLGRWGDTGELFF.

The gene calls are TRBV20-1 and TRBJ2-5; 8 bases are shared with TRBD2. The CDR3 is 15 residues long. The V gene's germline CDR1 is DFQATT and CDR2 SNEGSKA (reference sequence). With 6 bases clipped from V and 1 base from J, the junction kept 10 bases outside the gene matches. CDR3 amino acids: CSANSGTRLQETQYF. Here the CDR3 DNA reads TGCAGTGCAAACTCCGGGACTAGGCTCCAAGAGACCCAGTACTTC.